The clone carrying this T cell receptor (beta chain) was seen only a few times. Sequence at one end of the junction differs from germline and may be a read error. Template material for amplifying TCR beta CDR3 regions consisted of RNA transcripts. The TCR CDR3 first-round RT-PCR relied on the HTBI primer set. Via MiXCR, TCRdb re-called the multiplex PCR reads, giving one row per CDR3 protein. The table lists 460,000 or so distinct CDR3 sequences, approximately 15% of them singletons. CDR3 length equals 14 residues. Germline lookup yields CDR1 MNHEY and CDR2 SVGAGI. This entry is derived from a study of T cells in Graves' hyperthyroidism and ophthalmopathy.

What was sequenced was blood. The J gene is TRBJ1-1, the V gene TRBV6-5; D possibly corresponds to TRBD1 (5 bases). The sequence was obtained from a young woman with Graves' hyperthyroidism. The CDR3 here is CASSYIGTNTEALF. The DNA of the CDR3 is TGTGCCAGCAGTTACATAGGGACGAACACTGAAGCTCTCTTT.